This TCR beta chain was sequenced during a study of neurological immune-mediated disorders. Synthesis of cDNA was performed by 5'RACE using 10-nucleotide random UMIs. TCRdb called the 5' RACE reads again in MiXCR, with one record for every CDR3 protein. The sample lists 55,000 to 75,000 distinct CDR3 sequences, 12% to 15% occurring once. This clonotype was seen more than once but under ten times. The time point was: longitudinal time-point 1 (baseline). PBMCs numbering 2 million and stored at -80 C yielded the unsorted libraries. Specimen: PBMCs. The sequence derives from a female donor with HTLV-1-associated myelopathy (HAM/TSP).

CDR3 region: CASTPGATSSGNTIYF. The CDR3 nucleotides are TGTGCCAGCACTCCCGGGGCGACAAGCTCTGGAAACACCATATATTTT. The rearrangement uses TRBV9 and TRBJ1-3; D possibly corresponds to TRBD1 (5 bases). Germline CDR1 is SGDLS and CDR2 is YYNGEE. This CDR3 spans 16 amino acids. The germline V and J ends were trimmed by 6 bases and 0 bases, with 16 bases remaining between them.